This T cell receptor beta chain was obtained from a study of cytomegalovirus exposure and HLA in healthy donors. Across the study: In a later analysis, it was reported that the 110 or so validation repertoires had been produced on the same platform as the 670 or so repertoires belonging to the first cohort. Whole-study findings and limits: The classifier reportedly diagnosed cytomegalovirus status with high sensitivity and specificity. In vitro confirmation showed a few CMV-associated chains to be CMV antigen specific. The investigators catalogued 150 to 200 TCR beta chains as cytomegalovirus-associated.

Profiling relied on immunoSEQ multiplex PCR, and the TCRdb table lists in-frame clones only, not all of them. In the table there are under 85,000 clones, 94% of which are singletons. CDR1 is MNHEY, CDR2 SMNVEV, per germline (reference sequence). V lost 2 bases to trimming and J lost 10 bases; unmatched junction nucleotides: 14. The CDR3 loop spans 16 amino acids. In the case of this clone: Its antigen is unknown.

This sequence was found in a woman aged 18-29 years in good health and CMV-seronegative. Sample: PBMCs. This sequence joins TRBV27 and TRBJ2-1, with TRBD2 matching over 7 bases. The CDR3 here is CASSLLGRGRGVEQFF. DNA of the CDR3: TGTGCCAGCAGTTTACTGGGCCGGGGCCGGGGGGTGGAGCAGTTCTTC.